One and the same sample provided the 24 T cell receptor beta chains below, sequenced in a study of cytomegalovirus exposure and HLA in healthy donors. Data came from immunoSEQ multiplex PCR; TCRdb stores just in-frame clones and leaves some out. The sample shows hundreds of thousands of clones, about nine tenths of them seen only once. Material: PBMCs. These receptors all stem from a woman under 30 in good health and CMV-seronegative.

V gene TRBV9 combines with J gene TRBJ2-3; the D is unclear. This CDR3 comprises 13 residues. In germline, CDR1 is SGDLS, CDR2 YYNGEE. V was cut by 0 bases and J by 4 bases, with 6 bases left in between. CDR3 sequence (DNA): TGTGCCAGCAGCGTAGTTAGTGCAGATACGCAGTATTTT. It translates to CASSVVSADTQYF.

This clone was seen more than once but under ten times. This chain uses TRBV6-1 with TRBJ2-7, with D hard to call. Between the trimmed V and J ends, which lost 0 bases and 4 bases, there was a span of 7 bases. This CDR3 region has 13 residues. Germline loops: CDR1 MNHNS, CDR2 SASEGT. CDR3: CASSEAPRYEQYF. The CDR3 DNA is TGTGCCAGCAGTGAAGCGCCTAGGTACGAGCAGTACTTC.

The gene calls are TRBV7-9 and TRBJ2-5; 7 nucleotides match TRBD1. V gave up 5 bases and J gave up 5 bases; unmatched junction bases: 14. CDR1 and CDR2 from the germline V gene are SEHNR and FQNEAQ (reference sequence). This CDR3 has 16 residues. The CDR3, as DNA: TGTGCCAGCAGCCTTAGAGTGACAGGGTCCAGGGAGACCCAGTACTTC. Its protein is CASSLRVTGSRETQYF. Based on the CDR3 plus reference TRBV7-9 and TRBJ2-5, the full variable domain is DTGVSQNPRHKITKRGQNVTFRCDPISEHNRLYWYRQTLGQGPEFLTYFQNEAQLEKSRLLSDRFSAERPKGSFSTLEIQRTEQGDSAMYLCASSLRVTGSRETQYFGPGTRLLVL.

The chain is built from TRBV6-4 and TRBJ2-1, with 10 bases matching TRBD2. Unmatched junction bases numbered 8, after V lost 7 bases and J lost 2 bases. From germline, CDR1 is MRHNA and CDR2 SNTAGT. There are 16 residues in the CDR3. In DNA form, the CDR3 reads TGTGCCAGCAAAACTAGCGGGGAAACCCCCTACAATGAGCAGTTCTTC. It encodes CASKTSGETPYNEQFF.

The chain is built from TRBV6-1 and TRBJ1-1; D possibly corresponds to TRBD1 (5 bases). The CDR3 sequence is 13 residues long. Trimming shortened V by 5 bases and J by 7 bases, and 14 bases separated the two germline ends. Germline CDR1 is MNHNS and CDR2 is SASEGT. The CDR3 reads CASSSPLGGEAFF. Here the CDR3 DNA reads TGTGCCAGCAGTTCTCCACTGGGGGGTGAAGCTTTCTTT.

CDR3 in amino acids: CASSWSQGIGYTF. The CDR3 coding sequence is TGTGCCAGCAGTTGGTCCCAGGGGATCGGCTACACCTTC. The chain links TRBV28 to TRBJ1-2; a weak D match, TRBD1 (6 bases). Trimming removed 4 bases from V and 8 bases from J, with 14 bases in between. The CDR3 covers 13 residues. Germline CDR1 reads MDHEN; CDR2 reads SYDVKM.

The chain is built from TRBV11-2 and TRBJ2-7; D may be TRBD2 (6 bases). V lost 7 bases to trimming and J lost 1 base, with 17 bases between them. The CDR3 contains 15 residues. Germline loops: CDR1 SGHAT, CDR2 FQNNGV. The DNA of the CDR3 is TGTGCCAGCACAAAGTCGGGGGTATGGTCCTACGAGCAGTACTTC. This translates into CASTKSGVWSYEQYF.

The V call is TRBV4-1, the J call TRBJ2-1, with a tentative D call TRBD1 (5 bases). This CDR3 comprises 20 residues. Trimming removed 0 bases from V and 4 bases from J, with 25 bases in between. From germline, CDR1 is MGHRA and CDR2 YSYEKL. This chain's CDR3 is CASSQDLRGNSAGPYNEQFF. The CDR3 DNA sequence: TGCGCCAGCAGCCAAGATCTAAGGGGAAATTCGGCAGGTCCTTACAATGAGCAGTTCTTC.

V is TRBV29-1 and J is TRBJ2-5, with 7 bases matching TRBD1. The CDR3 runs 13 residues. V gave up 7 bases and J gave up 3 bases; unmatched junction bases: 8. Germline CDR1 is SQVTM and CDR2 is ANQGSEA. CDR3: CSAGNRGEETQYF. The DNA for the CDR3 is TGCAGCGCCGGAAACAGGGGAGAAGAGACCCAGTACTTC.

The genes are TRBV4-1 and TRBJ2-7, with 10 bases identical to TRBD1. The V gene end was trimmed by 3 bases and the J gene end by 5 bases; junction bases not matched to a gene: 7. This CDR3 is 15 amino acids long. Per germline, CDR1 MGHRA and CDR2 YSYEKL. CDR3 amino acids: CASSHPGTGDNEQYF. In DNA, the CDR3 is TGCGCCAGCAGCCATCCCGGGACAGGGGATAACGAGCAGTACTTC.

The chain recombines TRBV2 with TRBJ2-3; TRBD2 aligns across 7 bases. Germline V gene sequence: CDR1 SNHLY, CDR2 FYNNEI. V shed 7 bases and J 4 bases; nucleotides not matched to a gene: 8. The CDR3 is 14 residues long. CDR3 sequence reads: CASTEGREADTQYF. The CDR3 nucleotides are TGTGCCAGCACCGAGGGACGGGAGGCAGATACGCAGTATTTT.

Turning to this clone: Within the sample, other DNA sequences also encode this same CDR3. This chain links TRBV19 with TRBJ1-1; D remains unclear. Germline assignment: CDR1 LNHDA and CDR2 SQIVND (reference sequence). The V end was cut by 4 bases, the J end by 1 base, with 4 bases between. The CDR3 contains 12 residues. CDR3 sequence reads: CASSTGNTEAFF. CDR3 nucleotide sequence: TGTGCCAGTAGTACCGGGAACACTGAAGCTTTCTTT.

V gene TRBV10-3 combines with J gene TRBJ2-3; 8 positions match TRBD2. Germline CDR1 reads ENHRY; CDR2 reads SYGVKD. This CDR3 spans 14 amino acids. J gave up 5 bases and V 2 bases, and 3 bases lay outside the gene matches. The CDR3 here is CAISEGAGVDTQYF. CDR3 in DNA: TGTGCCATCAGTGAGGGAGCGGGAGTAGATACGCAGTATTTT.

The rearrangement links TRBV28 to TRBJ2-7, with TRBD2 matching 8 bases. Germline values: CDR1 MDHEN, CDR2 SYDVKM. J was trimmed by 3 bases and V by 6 bases; bases with no gene match: 7. This CDR3 spans 14 amino acids. DNA for the CDR3: TGTGCCAGCAGCGTCGGGGGGGAGATCTACGAGCAGTACTTC. This gives the protein CASSVGGEIYEQYF.

Comment on this clone: This CDR3 is also generated by other DNA sequences in the sample. This chain links TRBV29-1 with TRBJ1-1, with D tentatively TRBD1 (5 bases). V was pared by 3 bases and J by 1 base, with 9 bases between. This CDR3 is built from 13 residues. Germline CDR1 SQVTM, CDR2 ANQGSEA. DNA for the CDR3: TGCAGCGTTGATTCGGGGGGGAACACTGAAGCTTTCTTT. It specifies CSVDSGGNTEAFF. Together with reference TRBV29-1 and TRBJ1-1, the CDR3 gives the full variable domain: SAVISQKPSRDICQRGTSLTIQCQVDSQVTMMFWYRQQPGQSLTLIATANQGSEATYESGFVIDKFPISRPNLTFSTLTVSNMSPEDSSIYLCSVDSGGNTEAFFGQGTRLTVV.

This chain links TRBV15 with TRBJ2-5; 8 bases align to TRBD1. The V segment lost 1 base and the J segment 4 bases; nucleotides outside the gene matches: 14. The CDR3 consists of 18 residues. Per the germline V gene, CDR1 is LNHNV and CDR2 is YYDKDF (reference sequence). This CDR3 reads CATSRARLDRELLETQYF. DNA for the CDR3: TGTGCCACCAGCAGAGCGCGATTGGACAGGGAATTGTTAGAGACCCAGTACTTC.

CDR3 sequence: CASSPLAGSRETQYF. The CDR3 DNA is TGTGCCAGCAGTCCACTAGCGGGGTCTCGAGAGACCCAGTACTTC. The V and J genes are TRBV6-5 and TRBJ2-5; 10 bases fit TRBD2. The V segment lost 5 bases and the J segment 4 bases; nucleotides outside the gene matches: 7. The germline V gene encodes CDR1 MNHEY and CDR2 SVGAGI. The CDR3 loop spans 15 amino acids.

The J gene is TRBJ1-6, the V gene TRBV5-1; tentatively, D is TRBD1 (6 bases). Germline V gives CDR1 SGHRS, CDR2 YFSETQ. Trimming cost V 0 bases and J 16 bases, with 17 bases left between them. The length of the CDR3 is 14 residues. CDR3 coding DNA: TGCGCCAGCAGCTTGGGATACCCGGACAGCTCACTCCACTTT. Its protein is CASSLGYPDSSLHF.

In regard to this clone: This CDR3 is also generated by other DNA sequences in the sample. This chain links TRBV5-1 with TRBJ1-2; possible D gene TRBD1, 6 bases. The germline gives CDR1 SGHRS, CDR2 YFSETQ. Deletions cut 0 bases from V and 2 bases from J, with 8 bases between. The CDR3 is made up of 14 amino acids. CDR3 coding DNA: TGCGCCAGCAGCTTGGGTCAGGGGAACTATGGCTACACCTTC. Amino acids: CASSLGQGNYGYTF.

The V and J genes are TRBV7-9 and TRBJ1-5, with D perhaps TRBD1 (5 bases). Germline values: CDR1 SEHNR, CDR2 FQNEAQ (reference sequence). Trimming removed 4 bases at V and 5 bases at J, with 6 bases between. CDR3 size: 12 residues. CDR3 bases: TGTGCCAGCAGCTCACAGGATCAGCCCCAGCATTTT. Translating gives CASSSQDQPQHF. Looking up the rest from reference TRBV7-9 and TRBJ1-5 gives the full variable domain: DTGVSQNPRHKITKRGQNVTFRCDPISEHNRLYWYRQTLGQGPEFLTYFQNEAQLEKSRLLSDRFSAERPKGSFSTLEIQRTEQGDSAMYLCASSSQDQPQHFGDGTRLSIL.

The rearrangement joins TRBV28 to TRBJ2-7; 8 nucleotides match TRBD2. The V segment lost 2 bases and the J segment 4 bases; nucleotides outside the gene matches: 7. Germline V gives CDR1 MDHEN, CDR2 SYDVKM. CDR3 size: 15 residues. This CDR3 is CASSLPRGGRYEQYF. The CDR3 coding sequence is TGTGCCAGCAGTTTACCCCGGGGGGGCAGATACGAGCAGTACTTC.

This chain joins TRBV27 and TRBJ1-1; 9 positions match TRBD1. Germline V gene lookup returns CDR1 MNHEY and CDR2 SMNVEV (reference sequence). There are 14 residues in the CDR3. V dropped 3 bases and J dropped 7; count of bases not matched to a gene: 6. The CDR3: CASSFSGQGGEAFF. The CDR3 nucleotides are TGTGCCAGCAGTTTCTCGGGACAGGGTGGTGAAGCTTTCTTT.

The gene calls are TRBV2 and TRBJ2-1, with TRBD2 matching 8 bases. This CDR3 is 14 amino acids long. Germline V gene sequence: CDR1 SNHLY, CDR2 FYNNEI. V was clipped by 8 bases and J by 3 bases; unmatched bases: 6. The CDR3 DNA reads as TGTGCCAGCGAAGAGCGGGAGTACTACAATGAGCAGTTCTTC. This translates into CASEEREYYNEQFF.

The J gene is TRBJ2-3, the V gene TRBV27; D is possibly TRBD2 (6 bases). V was cut by 5 bases and J by 5 bases, with 11 bases left in between. The CDR3 is made up of 13 amino acids. Germline values: CDR1 MNHEY, CDR2 SMNVEV (reference sequence). Here the CDR3 DNA reads TGTGCCAGCAGTAGGAGGGAGAAAGATACGCAGTATTTT. Protein: CASSRREKDTQYF.